These 18 T cell receptor beta chains came from one sample sequenced in a study of T-cell memory formation after mild COVID-19. Each CDR3 protein is one row after TCRdb ran MiXCR on the 5' RACE reads. This sample has a few hundred thousand distinct CDR3 sequences, with about a sixth found just once. The sequencing input was PBMCs or a T cell subset sorted from them (not recorded which). The receptor set was obtained from a man younger than 35 who had mild COVID-19 (a few samples of this study predate the infection). Cell type and time point are not known.

This clonotype was counted a few times. The CDR3 sequence is CASSQSRGSGELFF. DNA of the CDR3: TGCGCCAGCAGCCAATCAAGGGGGTCCGGGGAGCTGTTTTTT. V usage is TRBV4-3 and J usage is TRBJ2-2, with D possibly being TRBD1 (6 bases). Germline CDR1 is LGHNA and CDR2 is YSLEER. The CDR3 has 14 residues. V gave up 2 bases and J gave up 6 bases, with 10 bases separating them.

This clonotype came up a few times. The rearrangement joins TRBV12-3 or TRBV12-4 to TRBJ2-1, with 16 bases that match TRBD2. With V trimmed by 5 bases and J by 6 bases, 7 bases remained unmatched. This CDR3 is built from 17 residues. This CDR3 reads CASSIGTSGGAVNEQFF. The CDR3 DNA sequence: TGTGCCAGCAGTATTGGGACTAGCGGGGGGGCAGTCAATGAGCAGTTCTTC.

This clonotype was seen only a few times. The J gene is TRBJ1-1, the V gene TRBV12-3 or TRBV12-4; D is unresolved. This CDR3 has 12 amino acids. Trimming removed 5 bases from V and 4 bases from J, with 8 bases in between. The CDR3 coding sequence is TGTGCCAGCAGTAGTATCAGCACTGAAGCTTTCTTT. It yields the protein CASSSISTEAFF.

For the CDR3, the DNA is TGTGCCAGCACCGGGGGCAATCAGCCCCAGCATTTT. Protein sequence: CASTGGNQPQHF. The chain couples TRBV6-2 or TRBV6-3 to TRBJ1-5; D gene uncertain. The germline CDR1 and CDR2 sequences are MNHEY and SVGEGT. The CDR3 contains 12 residues. The ends were cut back, 7 bases at V and 2 bases at J, with 6 bases in the middle.

The V and J genes are TRBV18 and TRBJ2-7; D is uncertain. V was cut by 0 bases and J by 5 bases, with 11 bases left in between. The CDR3 contains 14 residues. CDR1 KGHSH and CDR2 LQKENI come from the germline V gene. In DNA form, the CDR3 reads TGTGCCAGCTCACCACCGAGAGTGCCGCACGAGCAGTACTTC. Its protein is CASSPPRVPHEQYF.

The chain carries TRBV7-2 and TRBJ1-2; a weak D match, TRBD1 (5 bases). The CDR3 is made up of 14 amino acids. Germline-derived CDR1 and CDR2 are SGHTA and FQGNSA. The V and J ends lost 0 bases and 4 bases respectively, with 9 bases between them. CDR3 DNA: TGTGCCAGCAGCTTAGCAGCAGGGTCCTATGGCTACACCTTC. Translation: CASSLAAGSYGYTF.

This clonotype was counted only a few times. The chain couples TRBV3-1 to TRBJ2-5; D ambiguous. The CDR3 sequence is 13 residues long. Germline CDR1 LGHDT, CDR2 YNNKEL (reference sequence). The DNA of the CDR3 is TGTGGGGCAGCCACCCGGAGTCAAGAGACCCAGTACTTC. Protein product: CGAATRSQETQYF.

V is TRBV6-5 and J is TRBJ2-3; 8 bases map to TRBD1. V trimming: 0 bases; J trimming: 1 base; junction bases outside the gene matches: 6. This CDR3 region has 17 residues. Per germline, CDR1 MNHEY and CDR2 SVGAGI. The CDR3 spells CASSYSTGGMGTDTQYF. In DNA, the CDR3 is TGTGCCAGCAGTTACTCTACAGGGGGTATGGGCACAGATACGCAGTATTTT.

The chain links TRBV29-1 to TRBJ2-1; 8 nucleotides agree with TRBD1. Looked up from germline, CDR1 is SQVTM and CDR2 is ANQGSEA. This CDR3 comprises 15 residues. V lost 6 bases, J lost 2 bases, and 9 bases stayed unmatched. CDR3 coding DNA: TGCAGCGTCGATACCCGACAGGGGCCCTACAATGAGCAGTTCTTC. Translating gives CSVDTRQGPYNEQFF.

This clonotype was detected many times. The rearrangement links TRBV4-3 to TRBJ2-4; D gene uncertain. The CDR3 has 16 residues. Germline V CDR1 and CDR2: LGHNA, YSLEER. V was pared by 0 bases and J by 2 bases, with 11 bases between. This CDR3 is CASSQEVRRTKNIQYF. The CDR3 DNA reads as TGCGCCAGCAGCCAAGAAGTACGGCGGACCAAAAACATTCAGTACTTC.

This clonotype occurred a few times. The chain is built from TRBV9 and TRBJ1-2; D remains unclear. Between the trimmed V and J ends, which lost 3 bases and 5 bases, there was a span of 8 bases. The CDR3 is 12 amino acids. Germline assignment: CDR1 SGDLS and CDR2 YYNGEE. CDR3 loop: CASSGGRYGYTF. The CDR3 DNA reads as TGTGCCAGCAGCGGGGGTCGATATGGCTACACCTTC.

This clonotype was seen a few times. This chain connects TRBV5-1 to TRBJ2-3, with 10 bases matching TRBD2. Looked up from germline, CDR1 is SGHRS and CDR2 is YFSETQ. V lost 4 bases to trimming and J lost 0 bases; unmatched junction nucleotides: 5. The CDR3 consists of 16 residues. The CDR3 loop is CASSQGLADSTDTQYF. The DNA for the CDR3 is TGCGCCAGCAGCCAAGGACTAGCGGATAGCACAGATACGCAGTATTTT.

This clonotype came up a few times. This chain uses TRBV7-2 with TRBJ1-3; TRBD1 matches at 9 bases. J was trimmed by 3 bases and V by 3 bases; bases with no gene match: 3. The CDR3 contains 15 residues. Germline assignment: CDR1 SGHTA and CDR2 FQGNSA. CDR3 DNA sequence: TGTGCCAGCAGCTTGCGGGACAGGGATGGAAACACCATATATTTT. Translation: CASSLRDRDGNTIYF.

The V gene is TRBV28, the J gene TRBJ2-1, with D perhaps matching TRBD1 or TRBD2 (6 bases each). The CDR3 contains 16 residues. From germline, CDR1 is MDHEN and CDR2 SYDVKM. Trimming cost V 5 bases and J 0 bases, with 14 bases left between them. The CDR3 reads CASSPTGASSYNEQFF. The CDR3 nucleotides are TGTGCCAGCAGTCCCACGGGGGCGAGCTCCTACAATGAGCAGTTCTTC.

This clonotype appeared a few times. The chain uses TRBV19 and TRBJ1-5; the D is unclear. The CDR3 is made up of 14 amino acids. V was pared by 5 bases and J by 7 bases, with 15 bases between. Germline V gene lookup returns CDR1 LNHDA and CDR2 SQIVND (reference sequence). CDR3 region: CASSFRRASQPQHF. In DNA, the CDR3 is TGTGCCAGTAGTTTTCGGAGGGCCAGCCAGCCCCAGCATTTT.

This clonotype showed up just a few times. The J gene is TRBJ2-7, the V gene TRBV5-1; D could derive from TRBD1 or TRBD2 (5 bases each). There are 16 residues in the CDR3. Germline V gene data show CDR1 as SGHRS and CDR2 as YFSETQ. The V end lost 4 bases, the J end lost 8 bases, and 25 bases lay between the germline ends. The CDR3 DNA reads TGCGCCAGCAGCAAGGACACGGACTTGGCCTTTTCGCAGCAGTACTTC. This sequence encodes CASSKDTDLAFSQQYF.

The chain links TRBV28 to TRBJ2-3, with D tentatively TRBD1 or TRBD2 (6 bases each). The V gene lost 5 bases and the J gene lost 6 bases, with 12 bases spanning the gap. The germline V gene encodes CDR1 MDHEN and CDR2 SYDVKM. This CDR3 region has 13 residues. CDR3 DNA sequence: TGTGCCAGCAGTGCCGGGGGCCGCGATACGCAGTATTTT. Its protein product is CASSAGGRDTQYF.

This chain links TRBV12-3 or TRBV12-4 with TRBJ2-1; D call uncertain. The CDR3 has 15 residues. V lost 6 bases and J lost 0, with 12 bases in between. CDR3 protein: CASSRTSSSYNEQFF. DNA for the CDR3: TGTGCCAGCAGCCGAACGTCAAGCTCCTACAATGAGCAGTTCTTC.